This T cell receptor beta chain was captured by sequencing in a study of long-term antiretroviral therapy in people with HIV. The study's findings and limits: HIV repertoires spanned tighter CDR3 length ranges than controls did. Transplant donor controls retained higher diversity, though diversity increased after ART. Blood sampling spanned 2004 to 2017, possibly under older ART regimens. The repertoire was dominated at all time points by clones expanded before ART.

Running of the v3.0 immunoSEQ assay took place at survey level. Repertoires were generated with immunoSEQ multiplex PCR, while TCRdb's copy carries only in-frame clones and drops some. The sample holds approximately 29,000 clones, over 85% seen once. Details on this clone: Antigen: not known.

The CDR3 sequence is 15 residues long. Trimming cost V 0 bases and J 3 bases, with 9 bases left between them. From germline, CDR1 is MNHNS and CDR2 SASEGT. The input for sequencing was unsorted PBMCs, taken 6.2 years after starting antiretroviral therapy. This clonotype was sampled from a man between 35 and 55 years old with HIV. This sequence joins TRBV6-1 and TRBJ1-5; TRBD1 is a possible D gene (6 bases). The CDR3 coding sequence is TGTGCCAGCAGTGAAGCGGGGGGGGCCAATCAGCCCCAGCATTTT. It codes for CASSEAGGANQPQHF.